The 3 T cell receptor beta chains reported below all come from one sample, sequenced in a study of T cell responses to AZD1222 COVID-19 vaccine. The table came from immunoSEQ multiplex PCR; TCRdb's copy has only in-frame clones and leaves some out. The sample lists around 70,000 clones, about nine tenths occurring once. This specimen was peripheral blood, taken on day 0 of AZD1222 vaccination. Every receptor here comes from an adult in good health.

The CDR3 here is CASSQDGRGTEAFF. DNA for the CDR3: TGCGCCAGCAGCCAAGATGGGCGCGGCACTGAAGCTTTCTTT. The chain carries TRBV4-1 and TRBJ1-1; unclear D gene. The CDR3 runs 14 residues. Germline V gives CDR1 MGHRA, CDR2 YSYEKL. Trimming stripped 0 bases from V and 4 bases from J, with 9 bases between.

This chain uses TRBV18 with TRBJ2-2; no clear D gene. Germline CDR1 and CDR2: KGHSH and LQKENI. Trimming took off 0 bases at V and 2 bases at J, with 4 bases between the two ends. This CDR3 is 14 amino acids long. The CDR3 loop reads CASSPPSNTGELFF. CDR3 coding DNA: TGTGCCAGCTCACCACCAAGCAACACCGGGGAGCTGTTTTTT.

This chain uses TRBV14 with TRBJ2-7; possibly TRBD1 for D (5 bases). Germline CDR1 SGHDN, CDR2 FVKESK. This CDR3 is 15 amino acids long. With 1 base removed from V and 3 bases from J, the gap between germline ends came to 13 bases. CDR3 residues: CASSQGRRGVYEQYF. CDR3 DNA sequence: TGTGCCAGCAGCCAAGGTCGAAGGGGCGTCTACGAGCAGTACTTC.